This T cell receptor (beta chain) was documented in a study of beta chain features in type 1 diabetes (dated by TCRdb to 2017 to 2018). Describing the broader study: Patients and healthy donors did not differ in mean age, gender distribution, total cell number or subset yield. A total of some 100,000,000 sorted cells were examined across all samples, and the number of cells per subset was strongly correlated with RNA yield. The study compared the TCRB repertoires of sorted circulating CD4+ T cell subsets in recently diagnosed type 1 diabetes patients with those in matched healthy donors. Whereas all 30 or so donors provided naive and central memory subsets, regulatory and stem cell-like memory subsets were isolated from just 8 patients and roughly 8 healthy donors.

The CDR3 numbers 14 residues from cysteine through phenylalanine. Here the CDR3 DNA is all that survives: 42 bases in frame from base 1. A distance of 9 bases separates the germline ends of V and J, which lose 5 bases and 2 bases respectively. The germline V gene (reference sequence) gives CDR1 as MNHNY and CDR2 as SVGAGI. Study-level results and caveats: Because cDNA was sequenced instead of genomic DNA, activated cells with high expression could be over-represented, although the groups did not differ in activation or CD3 levels. Type 1 diabetes patients showed a moderate but significant shortening of TCRB CDR3 length in all four CD4+ subsets. Shorter templates might have been favored by PCR, but patient and control samples were amplified and corrected together, so both groups would have been affected equally by any skew. The naive, central memory and regulatory TCRB repertoires appeared to resemble one another more closely among patients than among healthy donors. HLA sub-analyses involved small numbers of individuals, so any influence of HLA type on TCRB rearrangement remained unresolved. At VDJ recombination sites, type 1 diabetes patients had fewer insertions and more deleted nucleotides, which implies abnormalities in thymic rearrangement.

To note about this clone: It lacks a known antigen. No qualities accompany the bases; no much larger clone lies one base away.

The entire amount of isolated RNA was reverse transcribed using the High Capacity cDNA Reverse Transcription Kit, so the sequenced TCRB transcripts were expressed ones. Deep immunoSEQ sequencing was applied to naive, central memory and regulatory T cell samples, giving an average of roughly 3.5 million total reads per sample. Sorted cells were lysed in RLT buffer and RNA was extracted with DNase-treated RNeasy Micro or Mini kits, depending on cell number. To prevent cross-contamination, each cell subset was processed individually, whereas patient and healthy donor samples were processed jointly. The immunoSEQ multiplex PCR was used to amplify TCRB sequences from cDNA, yielding 87-bp fragments that span the CDR3 region. Sequencing of the amplicons was done on the Illumina HiSeq platform. In the source study's methods: Synthetic template baselines were used to correct PCR bias computationally, reads within Hamming distance 2 were collapsed, and singletons that could not be merged were discarded. By aligning reads against IMGT, V, D and J genes, CDR3 length, and insertions or deletions at six rearrangement sites were assigned. Clonotype counts were normalized to sorted cell number within each subset before computing true diversity and Gini coefficients with the tcR R package. Repertoire sharing was quantified using the overlap coefficient calculated on TCRB nucleotide sequences. TCRdb took over this immuneACCESS table, retaining in-frame rearrangements with V and J assigned. Such tables are incomplete; in checked studies, under half of the missing clones stem from an unresolved V gene, and the remainder is unexplained. V and J calls and clone size are those listed in that table; D and trimming were worked out from the DNA. The sample table shows fewer than 400,000 clones, and roughly 8% are seen once. Less than 0.45% of the sample is held by the ten biggest clonotypes.

Each donor gave one peripheral blood draw, averaging roughly 0.11 L, which was collected into heparinised tubes. A BD FACSAria II was used to sort naive, central memory, regulatory and stem cell-like memory CD4+ T cells with a panel that included CD45RO, CCR7, CD25, CD127, CD95 and CD27. All sorted populations exceeded 95% purity. PBMCs were isolated immediately by Lymphoprep density gradient centrifugation and stained directly without culture. So that batch effects would be minimized, each experiment stained and sorted samples in pairs, pairing one healthy donor with one patient. Here the chain combines TRBV6-6 and TRBJ1-4; TRBD1 is possibly the D segment (6 matching bases). The origin of this receptor is a woman younger than 35 in good health. Sample: central memory CD4+ T cells from blood. The DNA sequence is given as TGTGCCAGCAGTCGACAGGCCACTAATGAAAAACTGTTTTTT. Its coded protein is CASSRQATNEKLFF.